Listed below are T cell receptor beta chains from one sample, sequenced in a study of T cells in Graves' hyperthyroidism and ophthalmopathy. One entry per CDR3 protein results from TCRdb running MiXCR on the multiplex PCR reads. The repertoire holds hundreds of thousands of distinct CDR3 sequences, with just under 45% as singletons. The sequenced sample consisted of peripheral blood or thyroid tissue (not recorded which). These receptors were obtained from an adult man with Graves' disease, either hyperthyroidism or ophthalmopathy (not recorded which). Each CDR3 is given with its conserved first and last residue.

V gene: TRBV29-1
J gene: TRBJ1-1
CDR3 protein: CSGGKEEAFF

V gene: TRBV5-6
J gene: TRBJ1-2
CDR3 protein: CASSVAQWDGYTF

V gene: TRBV2
J gene: TRBJ2-2
CDR3 protein: CASSTGTSNTGELFF

V gene: TRBV19
J gene: TRBJ1-6
CDR3 protein: CASTQDVRVWHSPLHF

V gene: TRBV7-8
J gene: TRBJ2-7
CDR3 protein: CASSLGLSYEQYF

V gene: TRBV6-6
J gene: TRBJ1-1
CDR3 protein: CASSQTGQAFF

V gene: TRBV25-1
J gene: TRBJ1-3
CDR3 protein: CASSPFIPGQGSGNTTYF

V gene: TRBV7-2
J gene: TRBJ2-5
CDR3 protein: CASSLPTGGETQYF

V gene: TRBV25-1
J gene: TRBJ2-5
CDR3 protein: CASSGSTGRAETQYF

V gene: TRBV10-2
J gene: TRBJ1-5
CDR3 protein: CASCTGLPGNQPQHF

V gene: TRBV7-8
J gene: TRBJ1-2
CDR3 protein: CASSLASSGTVNYGYTF

V gene: TRBV6-6
J gene: TRBJ2-7
CDR3 protein: CASRNGTFAYEQYF

V gene: TRBV12-3/TRBV12-4
J gene: TRBJ1-2
CDR3 protein: CASSSGPLGGYTF

V gene: TRBV7-9
J gene: TRBJ2-2
CDR3 protein: CASSLTGASGELFF

V gene: TRBV2
J gene: TRBJ2-2
CDR3 protein: CASSQLQSTGELFF

V gene: TRBV29-1
J gene: TRBJ1-6
CDR3 protein: CSVGTDNSPLHF

V gene: TRBV11-1
J gene: TRBJ2-7
CDR3 protein: CASSLAGASSYEQYF

V gene: TRBV10-3
J gene: TRBJ1-4
CDR3 protein: CAISATGAGNEKLFF